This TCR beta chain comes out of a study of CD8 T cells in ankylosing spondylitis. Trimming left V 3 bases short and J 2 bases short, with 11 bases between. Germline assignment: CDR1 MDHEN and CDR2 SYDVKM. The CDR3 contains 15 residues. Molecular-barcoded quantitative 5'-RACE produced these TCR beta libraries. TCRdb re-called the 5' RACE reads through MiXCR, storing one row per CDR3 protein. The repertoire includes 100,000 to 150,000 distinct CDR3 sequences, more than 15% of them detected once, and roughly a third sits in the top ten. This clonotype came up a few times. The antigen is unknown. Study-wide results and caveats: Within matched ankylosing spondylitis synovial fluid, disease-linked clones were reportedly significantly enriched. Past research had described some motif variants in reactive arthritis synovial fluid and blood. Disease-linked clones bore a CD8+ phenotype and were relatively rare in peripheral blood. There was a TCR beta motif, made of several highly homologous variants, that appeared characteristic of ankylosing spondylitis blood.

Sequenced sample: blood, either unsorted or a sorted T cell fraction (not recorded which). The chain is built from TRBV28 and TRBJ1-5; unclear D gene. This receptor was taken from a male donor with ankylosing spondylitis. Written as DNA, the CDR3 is TGTGCCAGCAGTTTCAGGAGGCGAGGCAATCAGCCCCAGCATTTT. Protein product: CASSFRRRGNQPQHF.